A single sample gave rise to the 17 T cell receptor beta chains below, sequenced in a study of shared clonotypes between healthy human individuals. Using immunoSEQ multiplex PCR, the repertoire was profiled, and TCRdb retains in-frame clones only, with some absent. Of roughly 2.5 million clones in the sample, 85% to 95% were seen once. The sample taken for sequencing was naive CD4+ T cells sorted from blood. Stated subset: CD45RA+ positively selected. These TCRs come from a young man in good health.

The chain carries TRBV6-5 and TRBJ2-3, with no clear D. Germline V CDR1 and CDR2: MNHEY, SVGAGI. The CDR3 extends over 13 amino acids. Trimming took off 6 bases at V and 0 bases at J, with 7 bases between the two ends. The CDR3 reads CASRLESTDTQYF. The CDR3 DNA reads TGTGCCAGCAGGCTCGAGAGCACAGATACGCAGTATTTT.

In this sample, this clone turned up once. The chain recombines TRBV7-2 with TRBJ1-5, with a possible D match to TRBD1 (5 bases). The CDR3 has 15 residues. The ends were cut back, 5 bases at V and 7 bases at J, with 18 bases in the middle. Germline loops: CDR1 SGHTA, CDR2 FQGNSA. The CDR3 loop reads CASSPGGGTGQPQHF. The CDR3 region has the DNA TGTGCCAGCAGCCCCGGGGGAGGGACGGGGCAGCCCCAGCATTTT.

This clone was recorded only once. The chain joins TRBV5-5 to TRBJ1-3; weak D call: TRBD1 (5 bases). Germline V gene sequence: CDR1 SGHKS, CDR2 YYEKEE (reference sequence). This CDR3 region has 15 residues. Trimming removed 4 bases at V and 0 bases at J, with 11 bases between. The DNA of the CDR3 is TGTGCCAGCAGCGTAAGGACAACCTCTGGAAACACCATATATTTT. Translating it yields CASSVRTTSGNTIYF.

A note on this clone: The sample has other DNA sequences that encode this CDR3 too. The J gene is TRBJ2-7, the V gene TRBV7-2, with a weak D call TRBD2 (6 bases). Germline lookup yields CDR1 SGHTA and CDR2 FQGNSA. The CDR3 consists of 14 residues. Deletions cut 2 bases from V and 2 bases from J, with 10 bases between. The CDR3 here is CASSLRGGPYEQYF. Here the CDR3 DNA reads TGTGCCAGCAGCTTAAGGGGAGGCCCCTACGAGCAGTACTTC.

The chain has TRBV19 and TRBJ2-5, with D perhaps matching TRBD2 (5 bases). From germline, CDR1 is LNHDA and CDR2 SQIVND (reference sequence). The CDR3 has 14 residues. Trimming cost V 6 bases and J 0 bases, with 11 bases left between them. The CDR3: CASRMDGNQETQYF. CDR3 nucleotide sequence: TGTGCCAGTAGGATGGACGGGAACCAAGAGACCCAGTACTTC.

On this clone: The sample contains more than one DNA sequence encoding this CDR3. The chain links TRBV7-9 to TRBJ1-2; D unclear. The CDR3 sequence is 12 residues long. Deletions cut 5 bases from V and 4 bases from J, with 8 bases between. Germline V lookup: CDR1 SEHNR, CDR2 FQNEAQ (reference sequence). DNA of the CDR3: TGTGCCAGCAGCCCGACCGGCTATGGCTACACCTTC. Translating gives CASSPTGYGYTF.

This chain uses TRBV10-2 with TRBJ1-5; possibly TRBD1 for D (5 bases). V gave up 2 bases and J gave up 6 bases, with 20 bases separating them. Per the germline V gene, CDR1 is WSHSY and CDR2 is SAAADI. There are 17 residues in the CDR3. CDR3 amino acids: CASSEMEWDRAFQPQHF. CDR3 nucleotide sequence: TGCGCCAGCAGTGAGATGGAGTGGGACCGGGCTTTTCAGCCCCAGCATTTT.

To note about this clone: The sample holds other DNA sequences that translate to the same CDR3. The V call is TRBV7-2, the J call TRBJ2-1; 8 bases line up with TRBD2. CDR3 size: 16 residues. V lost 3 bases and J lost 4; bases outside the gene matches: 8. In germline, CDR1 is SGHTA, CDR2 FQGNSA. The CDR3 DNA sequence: TGTGCCAGCAGCTTGGGGGCCAGCGGGGGTTACAATGAGCAGTTCTTC. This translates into CASSLGASGGYNEQFF.

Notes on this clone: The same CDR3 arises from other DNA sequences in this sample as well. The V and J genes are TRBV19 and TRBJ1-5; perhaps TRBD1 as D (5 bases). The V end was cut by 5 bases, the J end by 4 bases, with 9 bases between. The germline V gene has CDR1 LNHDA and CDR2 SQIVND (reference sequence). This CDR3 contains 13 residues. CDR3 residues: CASSGTGNQPQHF. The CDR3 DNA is TGTGCCAGTAGTGGTACAGGTAATCAGCCCCAGCATTTT.

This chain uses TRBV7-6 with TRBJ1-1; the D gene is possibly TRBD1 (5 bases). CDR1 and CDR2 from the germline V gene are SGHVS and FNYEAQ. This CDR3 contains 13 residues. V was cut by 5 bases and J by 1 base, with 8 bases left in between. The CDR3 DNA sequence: TGTGCCAGCAGCAAACAGGAGAACACTGAAGCTTTCTTT. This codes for CASSKQENTEAFF.

This CDR3 reads CAWKTGAYEQYF. The CDR3 DNA follows: TGTGCCTGGAAGACAGGGGCGTACGAGCAGTACTTC. V usage is TRBV30 and J usage is TRBJ2-7; TRBD1 aligns across 8 bases. CDR3 length equals 12 residues. V gave up 4 bases and J gave up 4 bases; unmatched junction bases: 3. Per germline, CDR1 GTSNPN and CDR2 SVGIG (reference sequence).

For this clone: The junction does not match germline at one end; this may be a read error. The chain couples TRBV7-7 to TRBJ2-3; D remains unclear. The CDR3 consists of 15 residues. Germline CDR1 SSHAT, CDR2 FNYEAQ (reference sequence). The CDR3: CASSNLASSTDTQYF. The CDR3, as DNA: TGTGCTAGCAGCAACCTCGCCAGCAGCACAGATACGCAGTATTTT.

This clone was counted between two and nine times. CDR3 amino acids: CASRKGQDNSPLHF. The CDR3 nucleotides are TGTGCCAGCAGGAAAGGACAGGATAATTCACCCCTCCACTTT. The chain joins TRBV6-5 to TRBJ1-6, with 7 positions matching TRBD1. CDR3 length: 14 amino acids. CDR1 MNHEY and CDR2 SVGAGI come from the germline V gene. J was trimmed by 5 bases and V by 6 bases; bases with no gene match: 4.

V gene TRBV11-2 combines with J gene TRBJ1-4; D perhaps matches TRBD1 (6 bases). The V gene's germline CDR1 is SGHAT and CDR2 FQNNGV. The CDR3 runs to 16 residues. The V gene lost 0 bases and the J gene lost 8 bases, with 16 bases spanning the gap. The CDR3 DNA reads TGTGCCAGCAGCTTAGAAGGTCCTAAGGGGGTCGAAAAACTGTTTTTT. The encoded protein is CASSLEGPKGVEKLFF.

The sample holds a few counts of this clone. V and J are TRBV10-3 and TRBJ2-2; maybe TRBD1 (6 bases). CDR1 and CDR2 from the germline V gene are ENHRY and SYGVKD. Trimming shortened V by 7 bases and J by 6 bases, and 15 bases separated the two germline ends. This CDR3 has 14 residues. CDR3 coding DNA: TGTGCCATCATGAGAGGGGGTTACGCCGGGGAGCTGTTTTTT. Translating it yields CAIMRGGYAGELFF.

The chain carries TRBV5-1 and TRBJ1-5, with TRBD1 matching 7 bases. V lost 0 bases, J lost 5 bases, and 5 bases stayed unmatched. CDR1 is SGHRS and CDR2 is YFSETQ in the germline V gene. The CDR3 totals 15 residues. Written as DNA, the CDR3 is TGCGCCAGCAGCTTGGAGGGGACAGATTATCAGCCCCAGCATTTT. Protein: CASSLEGTDYQPQHF. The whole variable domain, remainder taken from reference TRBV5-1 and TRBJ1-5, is KAGVTQTPRYLIKTRGQQVTLSCSPISGHRSVSWYQQTPGQGLQFLFEYFSETQRNKGNFPGRFSGRQFSNSRSEMNVSTLELGDSALYLCASSLEGTDYQPQHFGDGTRLSIL.

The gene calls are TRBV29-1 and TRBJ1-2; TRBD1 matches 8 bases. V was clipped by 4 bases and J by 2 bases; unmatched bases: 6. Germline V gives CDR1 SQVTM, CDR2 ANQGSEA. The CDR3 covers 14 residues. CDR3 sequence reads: CSVGAGGRNYGYTF. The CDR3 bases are TGCAGCGTTGGGGCAGGGGGCAGGAACTATGGCTACACCTTC.